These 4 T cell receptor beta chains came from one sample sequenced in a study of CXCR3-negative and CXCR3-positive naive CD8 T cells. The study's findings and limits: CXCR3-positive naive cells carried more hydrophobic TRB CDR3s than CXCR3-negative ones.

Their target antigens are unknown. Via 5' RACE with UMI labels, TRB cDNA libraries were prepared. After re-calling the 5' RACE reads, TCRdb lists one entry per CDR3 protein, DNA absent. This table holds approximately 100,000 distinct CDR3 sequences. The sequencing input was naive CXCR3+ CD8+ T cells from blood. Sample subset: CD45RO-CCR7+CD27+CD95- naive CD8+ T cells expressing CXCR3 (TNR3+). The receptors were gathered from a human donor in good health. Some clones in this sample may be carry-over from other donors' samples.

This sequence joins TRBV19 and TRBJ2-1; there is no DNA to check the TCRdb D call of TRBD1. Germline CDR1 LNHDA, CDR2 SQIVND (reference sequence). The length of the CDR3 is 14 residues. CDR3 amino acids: CAKNRDRTNNEQFF. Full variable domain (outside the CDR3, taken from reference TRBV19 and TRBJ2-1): DGGITQSPKYLFRKEGQNVTLSCEQNLNHDAMYWYRQDPGQGLRLIYYSQIVNDFQKGDIAEGYSVSREKKESFPLTVTSAQKNPTAFYLCAKNRDRTNNEQFFGPGTRLTVL.

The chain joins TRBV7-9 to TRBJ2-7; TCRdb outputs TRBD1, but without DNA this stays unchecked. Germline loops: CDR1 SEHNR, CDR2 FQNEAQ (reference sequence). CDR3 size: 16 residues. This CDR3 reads CASNPVLQAPSYEQYF.

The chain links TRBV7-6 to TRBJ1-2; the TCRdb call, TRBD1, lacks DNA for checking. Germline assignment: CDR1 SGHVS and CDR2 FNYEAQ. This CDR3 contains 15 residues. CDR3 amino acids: CASSPRTGGQDGYTF.

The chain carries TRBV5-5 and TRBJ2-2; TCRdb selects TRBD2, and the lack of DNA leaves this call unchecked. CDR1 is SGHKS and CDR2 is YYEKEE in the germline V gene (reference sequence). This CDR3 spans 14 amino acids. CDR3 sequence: CASRPAWNTGELFF.